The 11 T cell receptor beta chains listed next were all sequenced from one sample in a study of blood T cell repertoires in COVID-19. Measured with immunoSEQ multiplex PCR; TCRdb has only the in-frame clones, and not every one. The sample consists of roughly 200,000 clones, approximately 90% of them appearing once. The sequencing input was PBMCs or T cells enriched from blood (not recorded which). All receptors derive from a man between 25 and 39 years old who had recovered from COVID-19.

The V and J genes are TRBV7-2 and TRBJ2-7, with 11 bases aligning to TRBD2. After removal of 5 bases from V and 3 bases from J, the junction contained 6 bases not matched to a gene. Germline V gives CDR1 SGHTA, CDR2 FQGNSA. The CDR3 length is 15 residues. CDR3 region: CASSTVAGGFYEQYF. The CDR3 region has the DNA TGTGCCAGCAGCACAGTAGCGGGAGGGTTCTACGAGCAGTACTTC.

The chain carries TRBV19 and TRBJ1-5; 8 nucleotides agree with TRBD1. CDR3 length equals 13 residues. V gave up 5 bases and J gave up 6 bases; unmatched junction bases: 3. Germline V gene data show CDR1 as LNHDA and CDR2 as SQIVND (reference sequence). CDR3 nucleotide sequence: TGTGCCAGTAGTCTTGACAGGGGTCAGCCCCAGCATTTT. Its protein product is CASSLDRGQPQHF.

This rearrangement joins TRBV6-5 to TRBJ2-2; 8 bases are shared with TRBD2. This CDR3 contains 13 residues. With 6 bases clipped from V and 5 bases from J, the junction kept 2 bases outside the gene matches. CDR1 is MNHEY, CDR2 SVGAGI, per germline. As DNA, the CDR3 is TGTGCCAGCAGCGGGGGGGCGACCGGGGAGCTGTTTTTT. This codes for CASSGGATGELFF.

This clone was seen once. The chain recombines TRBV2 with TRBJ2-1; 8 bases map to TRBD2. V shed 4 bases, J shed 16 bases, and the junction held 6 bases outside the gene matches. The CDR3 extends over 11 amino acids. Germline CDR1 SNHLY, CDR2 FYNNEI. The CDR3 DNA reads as TGTGCCAGCAGTGTAGCGGGGAGCTATTTCTTC. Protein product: CASSVAGSYFF.

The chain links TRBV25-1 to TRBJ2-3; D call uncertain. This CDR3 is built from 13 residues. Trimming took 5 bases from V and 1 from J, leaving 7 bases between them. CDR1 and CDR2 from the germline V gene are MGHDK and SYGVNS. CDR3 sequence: CASSRLGTDTQYF. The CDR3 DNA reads TGTGCCAGCAGTCGTCTTGGCACAGATACGCAGTATTTT.

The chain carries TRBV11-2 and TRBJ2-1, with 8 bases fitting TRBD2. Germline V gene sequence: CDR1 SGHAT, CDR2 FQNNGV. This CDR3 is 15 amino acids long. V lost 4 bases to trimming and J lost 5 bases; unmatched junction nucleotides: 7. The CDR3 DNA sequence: TGTGCCAGCAGCTCCTTAGCGGGGAGGGACAATGAGCAGTTCTTC. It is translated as CASSSLAGRDNEQFF.

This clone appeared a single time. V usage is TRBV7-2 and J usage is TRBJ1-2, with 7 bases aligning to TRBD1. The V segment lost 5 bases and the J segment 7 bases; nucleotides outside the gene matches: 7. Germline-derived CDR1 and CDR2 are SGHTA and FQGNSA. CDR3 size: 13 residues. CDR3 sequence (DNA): TGTGCCAGCAGCCGTGACAGGGCGGGTGGCTACACCTTC. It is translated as CASSRDRAGGYTF.

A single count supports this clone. CDR3 sequence reads: CASSVTGVPSSGNTIYF. The CDR3, as DNA: TGTGCCAGCAGCGTGACAGGGGTCCCTAGCTCTGGAAACACCATATATTTT. V is TRBV9 and J is TRBJ1-3, with 8 bases identical to TRBD1. This CDR3 comprises 17 residues. V lost 2 bases, J lost 0 bases, and 7 bases stayed unmatched. The germline CDR1 and CDR2 sequences are SGDLS and YYNGEE.

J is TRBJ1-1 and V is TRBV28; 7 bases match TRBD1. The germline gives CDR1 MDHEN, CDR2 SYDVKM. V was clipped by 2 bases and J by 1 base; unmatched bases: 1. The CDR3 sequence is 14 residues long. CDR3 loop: CASSLGTANTEAFF. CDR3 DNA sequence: TGTGCCAGCAGTTTAGGGACAGCGAACACTGAAGCTTTCTTT. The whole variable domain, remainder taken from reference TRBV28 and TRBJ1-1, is DVKVTQSSRYLVKRTGEKVFLECVQDMDHENMFWYRQDPGLGLRLIYFSYDVKMKEKGDIPEGYSVSREKKERFSLILESASTNQTSMYLCASSLGTANTEAFFGQGTRLTVV.

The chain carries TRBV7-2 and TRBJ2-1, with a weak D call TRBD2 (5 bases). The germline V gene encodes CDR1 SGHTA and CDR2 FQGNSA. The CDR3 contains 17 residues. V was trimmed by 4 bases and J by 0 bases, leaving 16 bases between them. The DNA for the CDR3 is TGTGCCAGCAGCTACCATTTGAGGGCCGGCTCCTACAATGAGCAGTTCTTC. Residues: CASSYHLRAGSYNEQFF.

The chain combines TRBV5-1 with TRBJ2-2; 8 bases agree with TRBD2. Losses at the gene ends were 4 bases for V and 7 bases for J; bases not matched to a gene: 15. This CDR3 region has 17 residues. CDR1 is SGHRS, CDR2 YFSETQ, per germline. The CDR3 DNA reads TGCGCCAGCAGCCGAGGGCTAGCGGGTGAGGCCGACGGGGAGCTGTTTTTT. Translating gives CASSRGLAGEADGELFF.